Listed below are T cell receptor beta chains from one sample, sequenced in a study of cytomegalovirus exposure and HLA in healthy donors. TCRdb's copy holds only in-frame clones and misses some; the assay was immunoSEQ multiplex PCR. Here the sample spans approximately 160,000 clones, about 75% being singletons. Sequenced sample: PBMCs. These receptors were taken from a male donor in good health and CMV-seronegative. Each CDR3 is given with its conserved first and last residue. The D gene is left open where the match is weak. Only some rows state a clone size, as once, few, many or a class for expanded clones.

j_gene | d_gene | v_gene | len | abundance | CDR3nt | CDR3aa
TRBJ1-1 | TRBD1 | TRBV7-2 | 14 | - | TGTGCCAGCAGCCGATCAGGGGGTAACACTGAAGCTTTCTTT | CASSRSGGNTEAFF
TRBJ1-5 | - | TRBV19 | 13 | - | TGTGCCACTTCTTCCAGGAGCAATCAGCCCCAGCATTTT | CATSSRSNQPQHF
TRBJ1-1 | - | TRBV6-5 | 14 | few | TGTGCCAGCAGTTTCGGGGGTATACCCACTGAAGCTTTCTTT | CASSFGGIPTEAFF
TRBJ2-3 | TRBD2 | TRBV5-1 | 16 | - | TGCGCCAGCAGCTTCAGCGTACGGGGGGGCACAGATACGCAGTATTTT | CASSFSVRGGTDTQYF
TRBJ2-5 | TRBD2 | TRBV9 | 17 | - | TGTGCCAGCAGCGTAGGTCCCGGCGGCGGGGGGGTGGAGACCCAGTACTTC | CASSVGPGGGGVETQYF
TRBJ1-2 | TRBD1 | TRBV7-2 | 16 | - | TGTGCCAGCAGCTTAGGAGGGACAGGAATTCGATATGGCTACACCTTC | CASSLGGTGIRYGYTF
TRBJ2-7 | TRBD2 | TRBV27 | 15 | few | TGTGCCAGCAGTTTAGTGCTAGCGGGAGACTACGAGCAGTACTTC | CASSLVLAGDYEQYF
TRBJ1-1 | TRBD1 | TRBV29-1 | 14 | - | TGCAGCGTTGAAAAGGGGGCAGTGGGCACTGAAGCTTTCTTT | CSVEKGAVGTEAFF
TRBJ1-1 | TRBD1 | TRBV5-4 | 17 | - | TGTGCCAGCAGCCCGGGACAGGTAACGGTCATGAACACTGAAGCTTTCTTT | CASSPGQVTVMNTEAFF
TRBJ1-1 | - | TRBV5-4 | 16 | once | TGTGCCAGCGGCCAGAAACAGGGCCGATTGAGGACTGAAGCTTTCTTT | CASGQKQGRLRTEAFF
TRBJ1-2 | - | TRBV27 | 12 | - | TGTGCCAGCAGTTTACGGGGGAATGGCTACACCTTC | CASSLRGNGYTF
TRBJ2-1 | - | TRBV5-4 | 12 | once | TGTGCCAGCAGCTTGGTAGTGCATGAGCAGTTCTTC | CASSLVVHEQFF
TRBJ1-4 | - | TRBV28 | 15 | - | TGTGCCAGCAGTAAGCCTAGTACAACTAATGAAAAACTGTTTTTT | CASSKPSTTNEKLFF
TRBJ1-1 | TRBD1 | TRBV19 | 15 | - | TGTGCCAGTAGTGCTATGGGGACAGGGGGCCCTGAAGCTTTCTTT | CASSAMGTGGPEAFF
TRBJ1-4 | - | TRBV14 | 15 | - | TGTGCCAGCAGCCATGACCGGGCAACTAATGAAAAACTGTTTTTT | CASSHDRATNEKLFF
TRBJ1-1 | - | TRBV6-5 | 12 | few | TGTGCCAGCAGGACAGGGAACACTGAAGCTTTCTTT | CASRTGNTEAFF
TRBJ2-1 | - | TRBV27 | 14 | - | TGTGCCAGCAGTCGACAAGGCTCCTACAATGAGCAGTTCTTC | CASSRQGSYNEQFF
TRBJ2-6 | - | TRBV5-6 | 15 | - | TGTGCCAGCAGCCCCCGGGTTGCTGGGGCCAACGTCCTGACTTTC | CASSPRVAGANVLTF
TRBJ2-7 | - | TRBV4-2 | 14 | - | TGTGCCAGCAGCCAAACCGAGACTTCCAACGAGCAGTACTTC | CASSQTETSNEQYF
TRBJ2-7 | - | TRBV21-1 | 15 | once | TGTGCCAGCAGCAAAGCGAGAAAACTACACTACGAGCAGTACTTC | CASSKARKLHYEQYF
TRBJ2-1 | - | TRBV11-3 | 16 | - | TGTGCCAGCAGCCCCCAGGGGTCTAGCGGATACAATGAGCAGTTCTTC | CASSPQGSSGYNEQFF
TRBJ1-5 | - | TRBV19 | 16 | - | TGTGCCAGTAGAGAACAGGGCACTAATAGCAATCAGCCCCAGCATTTT | CASREQGTNSNQPQHF
TRBJ2-5 | - | TRBV5-8 | 15 | - | TGTGCCAGCAGCTTGGAAGGCAGGGTGGGAGAGACCCAGTACTTC | CASSLEGRVGETQYF
TRBJ2-5 | - | TRBV21-1 | 17 | - | TGTGCCAGCAGCAGGGCACCGGGACTAGCACAACAAGAGACCCAGTACTTC | CASSRAPGLAQQETQYF
TRBJ1-1 | TRBD1 | TRBV19 | 15 | - | TGTGCCAGTAGTATAGATATGACAGGGGGCGGCGGAGCTTTCTTT | CASSIDMTGGGGAFF
TRBJ2-3 | TRBD2 | TRBV27 | 16 | - | TGTGCCAGCAGTTTTGATCTAGCGGGAGGCGCAGATACGCAGTATTTT | CASSFDLAGGADTQYF
TRBJ2-7 | - | TRBV7-9 | 13 | - | TGTGCCAGCAGATCGGGACACCTATACGAGCAGTACTTC | CASRSGHLYEQYF
TRBJ1-5 | TRBD1 | TRBV6-5 | 13 | - | TGTGCCAGCAGCTCAGGGGGCGGGGAGCCCCAGCATTTT | CASSSGGGEPQHF
TRBJ2-3 | TRBD2 | TRBV6-4 | 15 | few | TGTGCCAGCAGTTCACTAGCGGGGGGCACAGATACGCAGTATTTT | CASSSLAGGTDTQYF
TRBJ1-3 | TRBD1 | TRBV5-1 | 15 | - | TGCGCCAGCAGTCGGGGACAGCTCTCTGGAAACACCATATATTTT | CASSRGQLSGNTIYF
TRBJ1-1 | - | TRBV7-2 | 14 | - | TGTGCCAGCAGCTTATACGCCCAGGGTAGTGAAGCTTTCTTT | CASSLYAQGSEAFF
TRBJ1-2 | - | TRBV9 | 15 | - | TGTGCCAGCAGCGCCTCCTCCGGGGTGAGGTATGGCTACACCTTC | CASSASSGVRYGYTF
TRBJ2-2 | TRBD2 | TRBV7-2 | 14 | - | TGTGCCAGTGGGGCAGCGGGAGATTGGGGGGAGCTGTTTTTT | CASGAAGDWGELFF
TRBJ1-2 | - | TRBV5-1 | 14 | - | TGCGCCAGCAGCTTGAGTCGGAGCGGGGGTGGCTACACCTTC | CASSLSRSGGGYTF
TRBJ1-2 | TRBD1 | TRBV6-5 | 14 | - | TGTGCCAGCAGTTACGGGACAGGTCGACAGGGCTACACCTTC | CASSYGTGRQGYTF
TRBJ1-5 | - | TRBV5-1 | 13 | - | TGTGCCAGCAGCTTGGTCGGAGATCAGCCCCAGCATTTT | CASSLVGDQPQHF
TRBJ1-4 | TRBD1 | TRBV6-5 | 14 | - | TGTGCCAGCAGTGTAGACAGGGATTATGAAAAACTGTTTTTT | CASSVDRDYEKLFF
TRBJ2-1 | - | TRBV7-3 | 15 | - | TGTGCCAGCAGCTTTACAGGGGGGGGATACAATGAGCAGTTCTTC | CASSFTGGGYNEQFF
TRBJ2-7 | - | TRBV10-3 | 12 | - | TGTGCCATCAGTACAGGGAACTCCGAGCAGTACTTC | CAISTGNSEQYF
TRBJ2-5 | - | TRBV19 | 13 | - | TGTGCCAGTAAAAATGGGGGGCAAGAGACCCAGTACTTC | CASKNGGQETQYF
TRBJ1-1 | - | TRBV7-3 | 14 | - | TGTGCCAGCAGCCTAACTCCGGGTGGGTCTGAAGCTTTCTTT | CASSLTPGGSEAFF
TRBJ1-2 | - | TRBV7-9 | 13 | - | TGTGCCAGCAGCTTAGACGGGGTCTATGGCTACACCTTC | CASSLDGVYGYTF
TRBJ2-2 | - | TRBV5-6 | 16 | few | TGTGCCAGCAGCTTAGGAGGTTACGAACTTACCGGGGAGCTGTTTTTT | CASSLGGYELTGELFF
TRBJ2-3 | - | TRBV5-4 | 17 | - | TGTGCCAGCAGCTTGGCCGAACCGGGAGTGGCGGAAGATACGCAGTATTTT | CASSLAEPGVAEDTQYF
TRBJ2-5 | TRBD1 | TRBV28 | 16 | - | TGTGCCAGCAGTTCCTTCGGGGACAGGGGGCGTGAGACCCAGTACTTC | CASSSFGDRGRETQYF
TRBJ2-3 | - | TRBV19 | 14 | - | TGTGCCAGTAGTCGACAGGTCCCCCCAGATACGCAGTATTTT | CASSRQVPPDTQYF